This T cell receptor beta chain emerged from a study of blood T cell repertoires in COVID-19. TCRdb keeps only in-frame clones here, not all; method: immunoSEQ multiplex PCR. The sample records hundreds of thousands of clones, under 90% being singletons. All enrollees were roughly 18 to 89 years old and from 25 or so US areas. Cohort assignment relied on participant-reported clinical history. This CDR3 is 14 amino acids long. CDR1 is SGHTS and CDR2 is YDEGEE in the germline V gene. V was shortened by 0 bases and J by 7 bases, with 8 bases between the two germline ends. The receptor comes from a man between 18 and 35 years old who had recovered from COVID-19. The chain recombines TRBV5-8 with TRBJ1-6; D is undetermined. Sequenced: PBMCs or T cells enriched from blood (not recorded which). This CDR3 reads CASSLGRANSPLHF. The CDR3 region has the DNA TGTGCCAGCAGCTTGGGGCGGGCGAATTCACCCCTCCACTTT.